One sample yielded the 25 T cell receptor beta chains listed below, sequenced in a study of response to subunit inactivated influenza vaccine. TCRdb reprocessed the RT-PCR reads with MiXCR, giving one entry per CDR3 protein. The sample records over 400,000 distinct CDR3 sequences, 10% to 15% being singletons. Sequenced here: PBMCs from blood, sampled 35 to 45 days after vaccination. The receptors come from a man aged 45-60 years who received an inactivated influenza vaccine.

There are a few counts of this clonotype. This chain connects TRBV30 to TRBJ2-4, with 7 positions matching TRBD1. This CDR3 comprises 15 residues. The J segment lost 0 bases and the V segment lost 1 base, leaving 3 bases of the junction unmatched. Germline lookup yields CDR1 GTSNPN and CDR2 SVGIG (reference sequence). The DNA of the CDR3 is TGTGCCTGGAGTGGGGGACAGTCAGCCAAAAACATTCAGTACTTC. It translates to CAWSGGQSAKNIQYF.

This clonotype was detected only a few times. The genes are TRBV7-9 and TRBJ1-1; D is unresolved. The CDR3 has 13 residues. V lost 6 bases and J 7 bases, leaving 15 bases between the germline ends. Germline V gives CDR1 SEHNR, CDR2 FQNEAQ (reference sequence). In DNA form, the CDR3 reads TGTGCCAGCAGTTTCGAGGGATTTGGTGAAGCTTTCTTT. It specifies CASSFEGFGEAFF.

This sequence joins TRBV24-1 and TRBJ2-1, with D tentatively TRBD1 (6 bases). Looked up from germline, CDR1 is KGHDR and CDR2 is SFDVKD. Between the trimmed V and J ends, which lost 6 bases and 6 bases, there was a span of 14 bases. CDR3 length equals 14 residues. As DNA, the CDR3 is TGTGCCACCAGTCGAGGACAGAACTTCAATGAGCAGTTCTTC. This codes for CATSRGQNFNEQFF.

This clonotype occurred many times. The chain joins TRBV6-2 or TRBV6-3 to TRBJ1-1; D remains unclear. This CDR3 is 12 amino acids long. V lost 2 bases, J lost 5 bases, and 6 bases lay in between. Looked up from germline, CDR1 is MNHEY and CDR2 is SVGEGT. CDR3 loop: CASSYKGTEAFF. In DNA form, the CDR3 reads TGTGCCAGCAGTTACAAAGGAACTGAAGCTTTCTTT.

V gene TRBV2 combines with J gene TRBJ2-3, with D possibly TRBD2 on 5 matching bases. Deletions cut 4 bases from V and 2 bases from J, with 10 bases between. There are 14 residues in the CDR3. Looked up from germline, CDR1 is SNHLY and CDR2 is FYNNEI. This CDR3 reads CASSVRRATDTQYF. The DNA for the CDR3 is TGTGCCAGCAGTGTACGGCGGGCCACAGATACGCAGTATTTT.

The table lists this clonotype with many counts. This chain connects TRBV5-1 to TRBJ1-4; D perhaps matches TRBD1 (5 bases). This CDR3 region has 14 residues. Trimming removed 4 bases from V and 5 bases from J, with 12 bases in between. Germline V lookup: CDR1 SGHRS, CDR2 YFSETQ. The CDR3 here is CASSPGTGNEKLFF. The CDR3 DNA follows: TGCGCCAGCAGCCCCGGGACGGGAAATGAAAAACTGTTTTTT.

This clonotype was detected only a few times. V gene TRBV15 combines with J gene TRBJ2-7, with D perhaps TRBD2 (6 bases). Trimming shortened V by 1 base and J by 5 bases, and 15 bases separated the two germline ends. The CDR3 sequence is 15 residues long. In germline, CDR1 is LNHNV, CDR2 YYDKDF (reference sequence). The CDR3 nucleotides read TGTGCCACCAGCAGAGTCCGCCGGGGGACCGACGAGCAGTACTTC. Its protein product is CATSRVRRGTDEQYF.

The sample holds many counts of this clonotype. The chain uses TRBV10-3 and TRBJ2-7; TRBD2 is a possible D gene (7 bases). Germline V gene lookup returns CDR1 ENHRY and CDR2 SYGVKD. Trimming shortened V by 3 bases and J by 3 bases, and 9 bases separated the two germline ends. The CDR3 totals 13 residues. The CDR3 nucleotides are TGTGCCATCAGTGAAAGGGGGGGCTACGAGCAGTACTTC. Translation: CAISERGGYEQYF.

The CDR3 reads CSARGAQKNIQYF. The CDR3 DNA sequence: TGCAGTGCTAGGGGGGCCCAGAAAAACATTCAGTACTTC. The chain employs TRBV20-1 and TRBJ2-4; tentatively, D is TRBD1 (6 bases). Germline V gene data show CDR1 as DFQATT and CDR2 as SNEGSKA (reference sequence). V lost 3 bases to trimming and J lost 4 bases, with 10 bases between them. CDR3 size: 13 residues.

This clonotype was counted a few times. The genes are TRBV6-2 or TRBV6-3 and TRBJ2-5; TRBD1 or TRBD2 may be the D gene (6 bases each). The germline CDR1 and CDR2 sequences are MNHEY and SVGEGT. The CDR3 extends over 15 amino acids. With 2 bases removed from V and 7 bases from J, the gap between germline ends came to 17 bases. CDR3 in amino acids: CASSYGGGAPRTQYF. CDR3 DNA sequence: TGTGCCAGCAGTTACGGGGGCGGGGCCCCAAGGACCCAGTACTTC.

This clonotype was observed at least ten times. The chain couples TRBV5-1 to TRBJ2-7, with a tentative D call TRBD1 (5 bases). CDR1 is SGHRS and CDR2 is YFSETQ in the germline V gene. V was pared by 3 bases and J by 0 bases, with 7 bases between. This CDR3 contains 13 residues. The CDR3 DNA follows: TGCGCCAGCAGCTCGGACAACTCCTACGAGCAGTACTTC. Protein product: CASSSDNSYEQYF. The whole variable domain, filled in from reference TRBV5-1 and TRBJ2-7, reads KAGVTQTPRYLIKTRGQQVTLSCSPISGHRSVSWYQQTPGQGLQFLFEYFSETQRNKGNFPGRFSGRQFSNSRSEMNVSTLELGDSALYLCASSSDNSYEQYFGPGTRLTVT.

This clonotype was detected ten times or more. The rearrangement joins TRBV28 to TRBJ2-7; D may be TRBD1 or TRBD2 (5 bases each). The CDR3 loop spans 15 amino acids. V was clipped by 10 bases and J by 0 bases, with 19 bases between them. CDR1 and CDR2 from the germline V gene are MDHEN and SYDVKM. Here the CDR3 DNA reads TGTGCCACCTCCCGGGGCGGTCTAAGCTCCTACGAGCAGTACTTC. Its protein is CATSRGGLSSYEQYF.

On this clonotype: This could be a read error, since a much larger clone is one nucleotide away. The rearrangement joins TRBV29-1 to TRBJ2-2; the D gene is possibly TRBD2 (5 bases). Trimming took 7 bases from V and 3 from J, leaving 15 bases between them. From germline, CDR1 is SQVTM and CDR2 ANQGSEA. The CDR3 is made up of 14 amino acids. CDR3 in amino acids: CSAIGEGHTGELFF. DNA of the CDR3: TGCAGCGCCATCGGAGAGGGCCACACCGGGGAGCTGTTTTTT.

In this sample, this clonotype turned up a few times. The V call is TRBV15, the J call TRBJ2-3; D possibly corresponds to TRBD2 (6 bases). There are 16 residues in the CDR3. The ends were cut back, 5 bases at V and 8 bases at J, with 23 bases in the middle. CDR1 LNHNV and CDR2 YYDKDF come from the germline V gene (reference sequence). CDR3 sequence reads: CATSRSPGGPSGTQYF. CDR3 DNA: TGTGCCACCAGCCGCTCTCCCGGAGGGCCCTCTGGTACGCAGTATTTT.

This clonotype has a handful of counts. This chain joins TRBV28 and TRBJ1-1; TRBD1 is a possible D gene (5 bases). V lost 7 bases and J lost 7, with 10 bases in between. CDR1 and CDR2 (germline): MDHEN, SYDVKM. This CDR3 has 11 residues. The CDR3 sequence is CASTGGVEAFF. The CDR3 nucleotides are TGTGCCAGCACGGGAGGGGTTGAAGCTTTCTTT.

The CDR3 nucleotides are TGCAGTGCTCGGACCCCTGGTGGCTACACCTTC. The encoded protein is CSARTPGGYTF. V gene TRBV20-1 combines with J gene TRBJ1-2, with D unclear. CDR1 is DFQATT, CDR2 SNEGSKA, per germline (reference sequence). Trimming stripped 5 bases from V and 7 bases from J, with 11 bases between. The CDR3 spans 11 residues.

The rearrangement joins TRBV5-1 to TRBJ2-3; 8 bases fit TRBD2. The junction had 5 bases not matched to a gene; V was cut back by 0 bases and J by 2 bases. Germline-derived CDR1 and CDR2 are SGHRS and YFSETQ. CDR3 length: 16 residues. CDR3 nucleotide sequence: TGCGCCAGCAGCTTGGTGGTACTAGCGGTCACAGATACGCAGTATTTT. It codes for CASSLVVLAVTDTQYF.

V usage is TRBV5-1 and J usage is TRBJ2-7, with 7 bases fitting TRBD1. The germline V gene encodes CDR1 SGHRS and CDR2 YFSETQ. With V trimmed by 0 bases and J by 3 bases, 6 bases remained unmatched. The CDR3 has 15 residues. The CDR3 DNA reads as TGCGCCAGCAGCTTGGCCGGGGACAGAATCTACGAGCAGTACTTC. It yields the protein CASSLAGDRIYEQYF.

This clonotype has more than one count but fewer than ten. The V call is TRBV5-5, the J call TRBJ2-7; D ambiguous. This CDR3 has 15 amino acids. CDR1 is SGHKS and CDR2 is YYEKEE in the germline V gene (reference sequence). V was pared by 1 base and J by 1 base, with 12 bases between. CDR3 loop: CASSLMGGWSYEQYF. The CDR3 DNA is TGTGCCAGCAGCTTGATGGGTGGGTGGTCCTACGAGCAGTACTTC. The full variable domain, rest sourced from reference TRBV5-5 and TRBJ2-7, is DAGVTQSPTHLIKTRGQQVTLRCSPISGHKSVSWYQQVLGQGPQFIFQYYEKEERGRGNFPDRFSARQFPNYSSELNVNALLLGDSALYLCASSLMGGWSYEQYFGPGTRLTVT.

This clonotype has only a few counts. This chain connects TRBV24-1 to TRBJ2-7; 7 bases are a match to TRBD2. V shed 5 bases and J 5 bases; nucleotides not matched to a gene: 8. Germline V gene data show CDR1 as KGHDR and CDR2 as SFDVKD. There are 14 residues in the CDR3. This chain's CDR3 is CATSAGGLENEQYF. The CDR3 DNA reads TGTGCCACCAGTGCGGGGGGACTCGAGAACGAGCAGTACTTC.

This clonotype appeared a few times. The chain is built from TRBV6-1 and TRBJ2-7; D possibly corresponds to TRBD1 (9 bases). The CDR3 extends over 14 amino acids. V was clipped by 5 bases and J by 5 bases, with 16 bases between them. Germline CDR1 reads MNHNS; CDR2 reads SASEGT. Here the CDR3 DNA reads TGTGCCAGCAGTCATAGCGGGACAGGGAACGAGCAGTACTTC. Its translation: CASSHSGTGNEQYF.

At least ten counts were recorded for this clonotype. The chain joins TRBV29-1 to TRBJ2-1, with D uncertain. Looked up from germline, CDR1 is SQVTM and CDR2 is ANQGSEA. With 0 bases removed from V and 2 bases from J, the gap between germline ends came to 11 bases. This CDR3 spans 15 amino acids. Here the CDR3 DNA reads TGCAGCGTTGAAGAGTCAGGTCAGCCCTACAATGAGCAGTTCTTC. This encodes CSVEESGQPYNEQFF.

Only a few counts were recorded for this clonotype. The chain couples TRBV6-2 or TRBV6-3 to TRBJ1-5; 7 bases map to TRBD1. The CDR3 is made up of 16 amino acids. Germline CDR1 MNHEY, CDR2 SVGEGT. The trim removed 7 bases at V and 3 bases at J, leaving 12 bases unmatched. The CDR3 nucleotides are TGTGCCAGCACGAACCAAGCGACAGGGCTCAATCAGCCCCAGCATTTT. Encoded protein: CASTNQATGLNQPQHF.

This sequence joins TRBV4-1 and TRBJ2-2; D might be TRBD1 (6 bases). The CDR3 loop spans 18 amino acids. In germline, CDR1 is MGHRA, CDR2 YSYEKL. V lost 1 base and J 4 bases, leaving 19 bases between the germline ends. This CDR3 is CASSQGTGYSYSTGELFF. CDR3 DNA: TGCGCCAGCAGCCAAGGAACAGGGTATTCCTATAGCACCGGGGAGCTGTTTTTT.

The chain joins TRBV27 to TRBJ2-7; 8 bases align to TRBD2. V lost 0 bases, J lost 0 bases, and 4 bases stayed unmatched. CDR3 length: 16 amino acids. The germline V gene encodes CDR1 MNHEY and CDR2 SMNVEV (reference sequence). CDR3 sequence (DNA): TGTGCCAGCAGTTTATCCGTAGCGGGACTCTCCTACGAGCAGTACTTC. Its translation: CASSLSVAGLSYEQYF.